These 5 T cell receptor beta chains share one sample of origin, sequenced in a study of CD8 T cells in ankylosing spondylitis. TCRdb analysed the 5' RACE reads with MiXCR anew, one entry per CDR3 protein. Of around 300,000 distinct CDR3 sequences detected, more than 20% appear once; the ten largest clones hold 3.5%. Sequenced: blood, either unsorted or a sorted T cell fraction (not recorded which). The receptors were gathered from a female donor with ankylosing spondylitis or in good health (not recorded which).

The chain links TRBV10-3 to TRBJ2-5, with D perhaps matching TRBD1 or TRBD2 (6 bases each). The CDR3 is made up of 17 amino acids. The ends were cut back, 0 bases at V and 3 bases at J, with 17 bases in the middle. The germline V gene encodes CDR1 ENHRY and CDR2 SYGVKD. The CDR3 DNA sequence: TGTGCCATCAGTGAGTCGTCCGGGGGCGCCCACAAAGAGACCCAGTACTTC. This codes for CAISESSGGAHKETQYF.

Note on this clonotype: This may be a read error: a much more frequent sequence differs by one nucleotide. The genes are TRBV7-9 and TRBJ2-7, with 12 bases aligning to TRBD2. The CDR3 is made up of 14 amino acids. J gave up 5 bases and V 5 bases, and 4 bases lay outside the gene matches. CDR1 SEHNR and CDR2 FQNEAQ come from the germline V gene (reference sequence). CDR3 sequence: CASSRLAGAHEQYF. In DNA form, the CDR3 reads TGTGCCAGCAGCCGACTAGCGGGAGCCCACGAGCAGTACTTC.

This clonotype appeared a few times. The chain carries TRBV4-3 and TRBJ2-1; weak D call: TRBD1 (7 bases). The CDR3 spans 15 residues. Per the germline V gene, CDR1 is LGHNA and CDR2 is YSLEER. Trimming took off 3 bases at V and 3 bases at J, with 12 bases between the two ends. The CDR3 region has the DNA TGCGCCAGCAGCCATTCAGGGGGGTTCTACAATGAGCAGTTCTTC. It yields the protein CASSHSGGFYNEQFF.

This clonotype has a handful of counts. The chain carries TRBV18 and TRBJ2-1, with 14 bases identical to TRBD2. Trimming took 6 bases from V and 5 from J; bases not matched to a gene: 6. The CDR3 has 16 residues. Germline V gene lookup returns CDR1 KGHSH and CDR2 LQKENI. The chain's CDR3 is CASSSTTSGRDNEQFF. As DNA, the CDR3 is TGTGCCAGCTCTTCCACGACTAGCGGGAGGGACAATGAGCAGTTCTTC.

The chain is built from TRBV30 and TRBJ2-7; no clear D gene. Per germline, CDR1 GTSNPN and CDR2 SVGIG (reference sequence). The V end lost 2 bases, the J end lost 6 bases, and 11 bases lay between the germline ends. CDR3 size: 12 residues. The CDR3 sequence: CAWSISPVEQYF. CDR3 sequence (DNA): TGTGCCTGGAGTATCTCCCCCGTCGAGCAGTACTTC. Full variable domain (remainder filled in from reference TRBV30 and TRBJ2-7): SQTIHQWPATLVQPVGSPLSLECTVEGTSNPNLYWYRQAAGRGLQLLFYSVGIGQISSEVPQNLSASRPQDRQFILSSKKLLLSDSGFYLCAWSISPVEQYFGPGTRLTVT.